A single sample gave rise to the 17 T cell receptor beta chains below, sequenced in a study of T cells expressing NK-cell markers. TCRdb re-called the 5' RACE reads; every CDR3 protein appears as one record, without DNA. The repertoire shows hundreds of thousands of distinct CDR3 sequences; the top ten hold about 4%. Sequencing was carried out using blood T cells: a sorted CD56 or NKG2C T cell subset, CD4+ or CD8+ T cells, or bulk PBMC T cells (not recorded which). The origin of the receptors is a woman aged 18 to 75 in good health.

The rearrangement links TRBV19 to TRBJ2-3. The CDR3 spans 14 residues. Germline loops: CDR1 LNHDA, CDR2 SQIVND (reference sequence). CDR3 loop: CASSIGLPPDTQYF.

The chain carries TRBV29-1 and TRBJ2-3; TCRdb lists TRBD1, though no DNA is available to test this call. This CDR3 comprises 14 residues. Per the germline V gene, CDR1 is SQVTM and CDR2 is ANQGSEA. The CDR3 is CSARDSLGTDTQYF.

The J gene is TRBJ2-7, the V gene TRBV7-2; TCRdb names TRBD2, which stays unverified in the absence of DNA. This CDR3 spans 16 amino acids. Germline CDR1 is SGHTA and CDR2 is FQGNSA. The CDR3 protein is CASSGTSGREYYEQYF.

Here the CDR3 reads CASSLGGRSGGEQYF. The rearrangement links TRBV28 to TRBJ2-7; TCRdb designates TRBD1, a call that cannot be tested without DNA. The CDR3 consists of 15 residues. The V gene's germline CDR1 is MDHEN and CDR2 SYDVKM.

The chain joins TRBV5-1 to TRBJ2-3; the D call from TCRdb, TRBD2, cannot be confirmed without DNA. CDR3 length: 16 amino acids. Germline V gene sequence: CDR1 SGHRS, CDR2 YFSETQ. The CDR3: CASSPERLAGADTQYF. Full variable domain (missing parts from reference TRBV5-1 and TRBJ2-3): KAGVTQTPRYLIKTRGQQVTLSCSPISGHRSVSWYQQTPGQGLQFLFEYFSETQRNKGNFPGRFSGRQFSNSRSEMNVSTLELGDSALYLCASSPERLAGADTQYFGPGTRLTVL.

The chain has TRBV24-1 and TRBJ2-2. The germline V gene has CDR1 KGHDR and CDR2 SFDVKD. The CDR3 is made up of 17 amino acids. The CDR3 here is CATSDLGIREDTGELFF.

V is TRBV19 and J is TRBJ1-4. CDR1 and CDR2 (germline): LNHDA, SQIVND (reference sequence). This CDR3 has 12 residues. The CDR3: CASSTPPGKLFF.

This chain links TRBV7-2 with TRBJ1-3. Looked up from germline, CDR1 is SGHTA and CDR2 is FQGNSA. This CDR3 has 12 residues. This CDR3 is CASRGFGNTIYF.

The chain recombines TRBV7-2 with TRBJ2-1; the D call from TCRdb, TRBD2, cannot be confirmed without DNA. The CDR3 covers 17 residues. CDR1 SGHTA and CDR2 FQGNSA come from the germline V gene. Here the CDR3 reads CASSLARAAGGRNEQFF.

V gene TRBV5-6 combines with J gene TRBJ2-7; with no DNA, the TCRdb D assignment of TRBD1 cannot be verified. Looked up from germline, CDR1 is SGHDT and CDR2 is YYEEEE. This CDR3 comprises 14 residues. The CDR3 reads CASSLVGDEYEQYF. Supplemented by reference TRBV5-6 and TRBJ2-7, the full variable domain reads DAGVTQSPTHLIKTRGQQVTLRCSPKSGHDTVSWYQQALGQGPQFIFQYYEEEERQRGNFPDRFSGHQFPNYSSELNVNALLLGDSALYLCASSLVGDEYEQYFGPGTRLTVT.

The V and J genes are TRBV10-3 and TRBJ2-3; TCRdb outputs TRBD2, but without DNA this stays unchecked. CDR3 length: 16 residues. Germline CDR1 is ENHRY and CDR2 is SYGVKD. The CDR3 reads CAIRTPTSGDSDTQYF.

This rearrangement joins TRBV20-1 to TRBJ2-1; TCRdb proposes TRBD1, but this gene call is untestable without DNA. The CDR3 covers 14 residues. Germline CDR1 DFQATT, CDR2 SNEGSKA (reference sequence). The CDR3 here is CSAPRLGAGNEQFF.

The chain joins TRBV11-2 to TRBJ1-5. The CDR3 has 13 residues. The germline V gene encodes CDR1 SGHAT and CDR2 FQNNGV. CDR3: CASSLDWGQPQHF.

The V call is TRBV7-9, the J call TRBJ1-1. The CDR3 is 13 amino acids. Germline values: CDR1 SEHNR, CDR2 FQNEAQ (reference sequence). The chain's CDR3 is CASRRVMNTEAFF.

The chain couples TRBV7-2 to TRBJ2-3; the TCRdb D gene call, TRBD2, has no DNA to confirm it. This CDR3 has 14 amino acids. Germline V gene data show CDR1 as SGHTA and CDR2 as FQGNSA. The CDR3 loop reads CASSSAGPADTQYF.

The chain recombines TRBV10-3 with TRBJ2-1; TCRdb's assignment of TRBD2 cannot be checked, as there is no DNA. CDR1 is ENHRY and CDR2 is SYGVKD in the germline V gene. The CDR3 runs to 17 residues. This CDR3 reads CAISDAGILGSYNEQFF.

The chain has TRBV7-2 and TRBJ2-1; TCRdb's assignment of TRBD2 cannot be checked, as there is no DNA. This CDR3 is 15 amino acids long. Germline V gives CDR1 SGHTA, CDR2 FQGNSA. The CDR3 region is CASSIASGLYNEQFF.